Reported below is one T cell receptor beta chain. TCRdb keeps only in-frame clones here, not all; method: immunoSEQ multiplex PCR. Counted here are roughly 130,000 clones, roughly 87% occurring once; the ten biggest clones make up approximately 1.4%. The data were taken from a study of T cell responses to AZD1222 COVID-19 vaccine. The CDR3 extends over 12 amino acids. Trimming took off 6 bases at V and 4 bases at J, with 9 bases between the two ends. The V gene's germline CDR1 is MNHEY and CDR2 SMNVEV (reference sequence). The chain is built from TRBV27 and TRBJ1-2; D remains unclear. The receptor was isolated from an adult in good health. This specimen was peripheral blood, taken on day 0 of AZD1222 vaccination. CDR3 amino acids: CASRGGLYGYTF. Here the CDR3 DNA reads TGTGCCAGCAGAGGCGGTCTCTATGGCTACACCTTC.